The 28 T cell receptor beta chains given below trace back to one sample, sequenced in a study of identical twins. TCRdb re-called the 5' RACE reads with MiXCR, one entry per CDR3 protein. The sample gives some 200,000 distinct CDR3 sequences, 6.5% to 8.5% of which show up once; less than 2% is in the top ten. The same specimen was also included in a second study, on yellow fever vaccine responses in identical twins.

The sequencing sample was made of memory (CD45RO+) T cells sorted from blood. Receptors were obtained from a woman younger than 30 in good health.

The gene calls are TRBV23-1 and TRBJ2-1, with TRBD1 as a possible D gene (7 bases). TRBV23-1 is flagged as an ORF with uncertain function. Trimming stripped 0 bases from V and 7 bases from J, with 16 bases between. The CDR3 has 16 residues. CDR3 nucleotide sequence: TGCGCCAGCAGTCAATCTCGGCAGGGGGGCAAAAATGAGCAGTTCTTC. This sequence encodes CASSQSRQGGKNEQFF.

This clonotype has at least ten counts. Sequence at one end of the junction differs from germline and may be a read error. V gene TRBV7-7 combines with J gene TRBJ2-3; 7 bases line up with TRBD2. Germline CDR1 and CDR2: SSHAT and FNYEAQ (reference sequence). The CDR3 extends over 16 amino acids. The CDR3 is CASSRGSSGHTDTQYF. CDR3 DNA: TGTGCTAGCAGCCGAGGGTCTAGCGGACACACAGATACGCAGTATTTT.

This sequence joins TRBV2 and TRBJ2-3, with D possibly called TRBD1 or TRBD2 (5 bases each). CDR1 is SNHLY, CDR2 FYNNEI, per germline. CDR3 length: 13 residues. V gave up 6 bases and J gave up 9 bases, with 16 bases separating them. In nucleotides, the CDR3 is TGTGCCAGCAGGGCAACTCCGGGACGGACGCAGTATTTT. This sequence encodes CASRATPGRTQYF.

This clonotype was seen a few times. It is unclear where the CDR3 begins or ends on the DNA, so no DNA is shown, and the CDR3 is as TCRdb lists it. CDR3: CSASQLTSTLGLAGLDEQFF. The rearrangement uses TRBV20-1 and TRBJ2-1; TRBD2 reflects the table's D call only, with no check against the DNA. The CDR3 spans 20 amino acids, including both terminal residues. The germline gives CDR1 DFQATT, CDR2 SNEGSKA (reference sequence).

Turning to this clonotype: This may arise from a read error, as a much more abundant clone is one base away. This sequence joins TRBV7-2 and TRBJ2-3, with D hard to call. V lost 0 bases and J lost 4, with 14 bases in between. This CDR3 is 16 amino acids long. The germline V gene encodes CDR1 SGHTA and CDR2 FQGNSA. CDR3 sequence (DNA): TGTGCCAGCAGCTTAGCGGTAACGCGTGGGCCAGATACGCAGTATTTT. This translates into CASSLAVTRGPDTQYF.

This sequence joins TRBV18 and TRBJ1-4; unclear D gene. The CDR3 covers 16 residues. Germline V CDR1 and CDR2: KGHSH, LQKENI. Trimming took 0 bases from V and 0 from J, leaving 8 bases between them. Written as DNA, the CDR3 is TGTGCCAGCTCACCACCAGGCGGAACAACTAATGAAAAACTGTTTTTT. It is translated as CASSPPGGTTNEKLFF.

J is TRBJ2-7 and V is TRBV7-2; 12 nucleotides match TRBD2. CDR1 and CDR2 (germline): SGHTA, FQGNSA. J lost 6 bases, V lost 5 bases, and 5 bases had no gene match. This CDR3 comprises 14 residues. The CDR3 reads CASSDGTSGFEQYF. The CDR3 DNA sequence: TGTGCCAGCAGCGACGGGACTAGCGGGTTCGAGCAGTACTTC.

This clonotype was seen at least ten times. The chain links TRBV6-1 to TRBJ2-7; 9 positions agree with TRBD1. CDR1 is MNHNS, CDR2 SASEGT, per germline. The CDR3 is 14 residues long. Trimming removed 6 bases from V and 3 bases from J; junction bases left unmatched: 6. The DNA of the CDR3 is TGTGCCAGCAGGATGCCGGGACAGGGCTACGAGCAGTACTTC. Protein sequence: CASRMPGQGYEQYF.

The sample holds many counts of this clonotype. The chain links TRBV12-3 or TRBV12-4 to TRBJ2-5; possibly TRBD1 for D (5 bases). Trimming removed 7 bases at V and 5 bases at J, with 14 bases between. This CDR3 spans 13 amino acids. The DNA for the CDR3 is TGTGCCAGCACGGGCAGGGTAGGGGAGACCCAGTACTTC. Its protein is CASTGRVGETQYF.

V and J are TRBV7-3 and TRBJ2-5, with D perhaps TRBD2 (6 bases). Germline lookup yields CDR1 SGHTA and CDR2 FQGTGA. The CDR3 extends over 14 amino acids. Trimming shortened V by 4 bases and J by 5 bases, and 14 bases separated the two germline ends. The CDR3 coding sequence is TGTGCCAGCAGCTCCGGAGGAGGGGTCGAGACCCAGTACTTC. It encodes CASSSGGGVETQYF.

This sequence joins TRBV27 and TRBJ2-7; 7 bases agree with TRBD1. The CDR3 spans 13 residues. Trimming at V came to 6 bases and at J to 4 bases, leaving 6 bases not matched to a gene. Germline CDR1 reads MNHEY; CDR2 reads SMNVEV (reference sequence). CDR3 region: CASRTGVGYEQYF. The CDR3 bases are TGTGCCAGCAGAACAGGGGTCGGGTACGAGCAGTACTTC.

V usage is TRBV7-9 and J usage is TRBJ2-3, with TRBD2 identical over 15 bases. V dropped 3 bases and J dropped 7; count of bases not matched to a gene: 2. This CDR3 contains 15 residues. Germline lookup yields CDR1 SEHNR and CDR2 FQNEAQ (reference sequence). CDR3 in amino acids: CASSFGTSGGYTQYF. CDR3 nucleotides: TGTGCCAGCAGCTTCGGGACTAGCGGGGGGTATACGCAGTATTTT.

The rearrangement joins TRBV6-5 to TRBJ2-3, with D perhaps TRBD2 (6 bases). CDR1 and CDR2 from the germline V gene are MNHEY and SVGAGI. Trimming took off 4 bases at V and 2 bases at J, with 13 bases between the two ends. The CDR3 has 15 amino acids. The CDR3 DNA sequence: TGTGCCAGCAGTTCCCCCAGGCGGGACACAGATACGCAGTATTTT. Translated, it gives CASSSPRRDTDTQYF.

Many counts were recorded for this clonotype. The chain links TRBV14 to TRBJ2-1; 7 bases align to TRBD2. CDR1 and CDR2 (germline): SGHDN, FVKESK. V was pared by 0 bases and J by 5 bases, with 7 bases of the junction left unmatched. The CDR3 has 16 residues. The CDR3 is CASSQDREVRNNEQFF. The CDR3 region has the DNA TGTGCCAGCAGCCAAGACCGGGAGGTGAGGAACAATGAGCAGTTCTTC.

This clonotype was observed a few times. The chain joins TRBV7-2 to TRBJ2-3; 9 bases are a match to TRBD2. V shed 1 base, J shed 5 bases, and the junction held 13 bases outside the gene matches. This CDR3 is built from 18 residues. CDR1 SGHTA and CDR2 FQGNSA come from the germline V gene. CDR3 DNA: TGTGCCAGCAGCTTAGTGCTAGCGGGACACGGCAAGGAAGATACGCAGTATTTT. Its translation is CASSLVLAGHGKEDTQYF.

This clonotype was seen only a few times. The rearrangement uses TRBV28 and TRBJ2-5; tentatively, D is TRBD1 (7 bases). V was shortened by 7 bases and J by 0 bases, with 18 bases between the two germline ends. This CDR3 has 16 residues. Germline loops: CDR1 MDHEN, CDR2 SYDVKM. CDR3 loop: CASTSPGGTYQETQYF. The CDR3 nucleotides read TGTGCCAGCACTTCCCCAGGGGGGACATACCAAGAGACCCAGTACTTC.

This clonotype was found many times. This rearrangement joins TRBV5-1 to TRBJ2-3, with 11 bases fitting TRBD2. V lost 4 bases and J lost 8; bases outside the gene matches: 6. CDR1 and CDR2 from the germline V gene are SGHRS and YFSETQ. This CDR3 contains 14 residues. Here the CDR3 reads CASSTAGLAATQYF. CDR3 nucleotides: TGCGCCAGCAGCACAGCGGGACTAGCGGCTACGCAGTATTTT.

This clonotype was counted at least ten times. The gene calls are TRBV7-9 and TRBJ2-3, with 9 bases lining up with TRBD2. The V gene's germline CDR1 is SEHNR and CDR2 FQNEAQ (reference sequence). J was trimmed by 4 bases and V by 2 bases; bases with no gene match: 7. The CDR3 sequence is 16 residues long. The DNA of the CDR3 is TGTGCCAGCAGCTTAAGGGCTAGCGGGAAAGCAGATACGCAGTATTTT. It translates to CASSLRASGKADTQYF. The variable domain in full, with the rest retrieved from reference TRBV7-9 and TRBJ2-3, is DTGVSQNPRHKITKRGQNVTFRCDPISEHNRLYWYRQTLGQGPEFLTYFQNEAQLEKSRLLSDRFSAERPKGSFSTLEIQRTEQGDSAMYLCASSLRASGKADTQYFGPGTRLTVL.

This clonotype was recorded a few times. The chain employs TRBV7-9 and TRBJ2-3; 10 positions match TRBD1. V lost 3 bases, J lost 3 bases, and 6 bases stayed unmatched. Germline lookup yields CDR1 SEHNR and CDR2 FQNEAQ (reference sequence). The CDR3 loop spans 16 amino acids. The chain's CDR3 is CASSLGQGSGTDTQYF. The CDR3 DNA sequence: TGTGCCAGCAGCTTGGGACAGGGGAGTGGTACAGATACGCAGTATTTT.

This clonotype was observed a handful of times. Written as DNA, the CDR3 is TGTGCCAGCAGAACACCGGGGACAGGGAAAAACTACGAGCAGTACTTC. This sequence encodes CASRTPGTGKNYEQYF. V and J are TRBV28 and TRBJ2-7; 9 bases agree with TRBD1. V was pared by 6 bases and J by 3 bases, with 12 bases of the junction left unmatched. Germline V lookup: CDR1 MDHEN, CDR2 SYDVKM. This CDR3 is built from 16 residues.

This clonotype was observed a handful of times. The gene calls are TRBV9 and TRBJ2-7; TRBD2 agrees at 13 bases. This CDR3 spans 18 amino acids. V dropped 2 bases and J dropped 3; count of bases not matched to a gene: 11. CDR1 is SGDLS, CDR2 YYNGEE, per germline. CDR3: CASSVMPGTSGVSYEQYF. The CDR3 coding sequence is TGTGCCAGCAGCGTTATGCCCGGGACTAGCGGGGTGAGCTACGAGCAGTACTTC.

The chain recombines TRBV5-1 with TRBJ2-1; unclear D gene. Deletions cut 4 bases from V and 0 bases from J, with 8 bases between. This CDR3 spans 14 amino acids. Germline V gene data show CDR1 as SGHRS and CDR2 as YFSETQ. CDR3: CASSVPLSYNEQFF. The CDR3 DNA follows: TGCGCCAGCAGCGTACCACTCTCCTACAATGAGCAGTTCTTC.

This clonotype was counted only a few times. CDR3 loop: CATSRVPGAGTDTQYF. The DNA of the CDR3 is TGTGCCACCAGCAGAGTCCCGGGGGCCGGCACAGATACGCAGTATTTT. The chain has TRBV15 and TRBJ2-3; perhaps D is TRBD1 or TRBD2 (6 bases each). CDR3 length: 16 residues. Trimming took 1 base from V and 1 from J, leaving 12 bases between them. The V gene's germline CDR1 is LNHNV and CDR2 YYDKDF (reference sequence).

J is TRBJ1-1 and V is TRBV3-1, with 10 bases identical to TRBD1. Germline lookup yields CDR1 LGHDT and CDR2 YNNKEL (reference sequence). This CDR3 contains 15 residues. Trimming at V came to 4 bases and at J to 5 bases, leaving 7 bases not matched to a gene. CDR3 amino acids: CASSRKTGGVTEAFF. The CDR3 DNA reads TGTGCCAGCAGCCGTAAGACAGGGGGCGTTACTGAAGCTTTCTTT.

This clonotype showed up many times. The rearrangement links TRBV10-3 to TRBJ2-3; 7 bases agree with TRBD2. The CDR3 covers 15 residues. The V segment lost 4 bases and the J segment 14 bases; nucleotides outside the gene matches: 18. The germline gives CDR1 ENHRY, CDR2 SYGVKD. In DNA, the CDR3 is TGTGCCATCAGTGTTATGAGCGGGGCTAGCGCTCCGACGTATTTT. Protein: CAISVMSGASAPTYF.

This clonotype was detected ten times or more. The J gene is TRBJ1-3, the V gene TRBV11-2, with 9 bases identical to TRBD1. The length of the CDR3 is 19 residues. Trimming cost V 2 bases and J 4 bases; bases outside gene matches: 15. Germline values: CDR1 SGHAT, CDR2 FQNNGV. The CDR3 here is CASSLFRDRVASSGNTIYF. DNA for the CDR3: TGTGCCAGCAGCTTATTTCGGGACAGGGTAGCAAGTTCCGGAAACACCATATATTTT.

This clonotype was seen at least ten times. The chain employs TRBV15 and TRBJ2-3; D assignment may be TRBD1 or TRBD2 (7 bases each). Per the germline V gene, CDR1 is LNHNV and CDR2 is YYDKDF (reference sequence). The CDR3 extends over 15 amino acids. V lost 5 bases, J lost 6 bases, and 18 bases lay in between. CDR3 DNA: TGTGCCACCAGCCCTCTGACAGGGAGGGCGGATACGCAGTATTTT. It codes for CATSPLTGRADTQYF.

In its sample, this clonotype was seen many times. This sequence joins TRBV9 and TRBJ1-4; D not certain. The CDR3 extends over 16 amino acids. V was pared by 0 bases and J by 5 bases, with 14 bases between. Germline-derived CDR1 and CDR2 are SGDLS and YYNGEE. CDR3 bases: TGTGCCAGCAGCGTAGATGGAAGAGCCGGGAATGAAAAACTGTTTTTT. Translation: CASSVDGRAGNEKLFF.